This T cell receptor (beta chain) was found in a study of T cells in Graves' hyperthyroidism and ophthalmopathy (dated by TCRdb to the late 2010s). Study-wide context: Peripheral blood was sampled at the time of initial diagnosis, prior to any treatment. The approximately 100 discovery patients were divided at random into training and test sets in a 7:3 ratio. To identify TCR V-J signatures that set the groups apart, the researchers used a discovery cohort of about a hundred patients, made up of fewer than 50 with Graves' ophthalmopathy and 57 with stable Graves' hyperthyroidism. In more than 5 Graves' hyperthyroidism patients, the study also compared T-cell repertoires from thyroid tissue with T-cell repertoires from blood. According to the paper, TCR Vbeta CDR3 sequencing was carried out on 120 to 150 peripheral blood samples, which came from fewer than 50 ophthalmopathy, fewer than 80 hyperthyroidism and some 17 progressor patients. Whether ophthalmopathy could be predicted prospectively was tested in an independent validation cohort made up of under 20 hyperthyroidism patients plus 17 patients who later progressed to ophthalmopathy. After blood sampling, hyperthyroidism patients were treated with methimazole at a starting dose of 30 mg daily, and ophthalmopathy patients were treated with high-dose intravenous methylprednisolone. What the study reported, not specific to this receptor: Ophthalmopathy was separated from stable hyperthyroidism by a 13 V-J signature model, with over 85% sensitivity and approximately 84% specificity obtained in cross-validation and 80%/75% obtained in testing. Sample size was not statistically predetermined, and blinding of investigators to group allocation was not performed. Most expanded thyroid clonotypes (frequency above 0.001) were also detected in blood, a finding suggesting that blood repertoires may reflect thyroid immune responses. In validation, progression to ophthalmopathy was predicted by the model with 55% to 71% sensitivity and roughly 76% specificity, a median of roughly 6.4 months before onset.

Turning to this clonotype: No cognate antigen has been identified for it. No qualities accompany the bases; no much larger clone lies one base away.

In the ophthalmopathy patients, disease was moderately to severely active, with a Clinical Activity Score of 3 or more, a NOSPECS grade of 4 or more, and a duration of less than 3 months. Any patient with an uncontrolled infection, another autoimmune disease, pregnancy or lactation was excluded. Diagnoses relied on clinical symptoms, serum thyroxine and TRAb, thyroid ultrasound and orbital computed tomography. PBMCs were separated from 10 ml of fresh peripheral blood using Ficoll-Paque density gradient centrifugation. Total RNA was extracted with Trizol reagent, and quality was checked on an Agilent 2100 Bioanalyzer. Amplification of TCR beta CDR3 regions was carried out from RNA transcripts. A first-round RT-PCR of the TCR CDR3 used the HTBI primer set with the Qiagen OneStep RT-PCR kit. Libraries were constructed in a second round of multiplex PCR, after which size selection and purification were performed. The libraries were sequenced on an Illumina HiSeq2000 using paired-end 100 bp reads. From the authors' description of their analysis: SOAPnuke was used to process the raw data, throwing out any read that contained adapters or uncalled bases, had a mean Phred below 15, or lacked an exact constant-primer or identifier match. COPE v1.2.5 was used to merge high-quality paired reads, and clonotypes were defined as unique nucleotide sequences. MiTCR v1.1 was used to align clonotypes to the IMGT TRBV, TRBD and TRBJ reference segments. The analysis was restricted to V-J combinations with a frequency above 0.0001, which together covered just over 98% of the repertoires. A TCS score was defined as the ratio of F50 (clonal expansion) to E x V (chaos), with BLOSUM62-based TCRdist applied between CDR3 peptides within each V-J. Welch's t-statistics and random forest reduced several hundred V-J features to 13, which were used in a naive Bayes classifier (R e1071). TCRdb took the public reads, trimmed them with fastp at Q25, ran MiXCR for clone calling and kept in-frame beta chains. Each record represents a unique CDR3 protein, reported with the most common genes and DNA among its rows. The V and J calls, along with clone size, are taken from TCRdb and not from the paper's own processing. For this sample the table gives approximately 600,000 distinct CDR3 sequences, of which around 20% were detected only once. The top ten clones comprise 34% of the sample.

Cut back by 2 bases and 1 base, the V and J ends lie 13 bases apart. CDR1 and CDR2 are read off the germline V gene as SGHRS and YFSETQ. Its CDR3 holds 15 amino acids, cysteine through phenylalanine. The sequence is cut down to CDR3 DNA, 45 bases in frame from base 1. Sequencing was carried out using blood. The TCR comes from a man younger than 45 with Graves' ophthalmopathy. The chain couples TRBV5-1 to TRBJ2-7; TRBD1 is a possible D gene, resting on 6 matching bases. The CDR3 amino acid sequence is: CASSLSLGTSYEQYF. The DNA sequence follows: TGCGCCAGCAGCTTATCCCTCGGGACATCCTACGAGCAGTACTTC.